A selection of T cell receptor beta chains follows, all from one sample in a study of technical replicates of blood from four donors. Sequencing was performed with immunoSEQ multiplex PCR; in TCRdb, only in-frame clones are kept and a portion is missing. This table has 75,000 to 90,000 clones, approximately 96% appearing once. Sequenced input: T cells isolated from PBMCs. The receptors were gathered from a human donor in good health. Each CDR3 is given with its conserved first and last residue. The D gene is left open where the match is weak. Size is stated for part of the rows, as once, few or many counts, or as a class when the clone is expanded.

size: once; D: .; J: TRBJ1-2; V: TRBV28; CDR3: CASSSTYGYTF; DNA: TGTGCCAGCAGTTCCACATATGGCTACACCTTC
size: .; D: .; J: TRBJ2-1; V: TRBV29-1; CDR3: CSVGLDSVYNEQFF; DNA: TGCAGCGTTGGTTTGGACTCCGTATACAATGAGCAGTTCTTC
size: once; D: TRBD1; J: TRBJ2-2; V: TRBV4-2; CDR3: CASSQRTGYTGELFF; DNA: TGTGCCAGCAGCCAACGGACAGGCTACACCGGGGAGCTGTTTTTT
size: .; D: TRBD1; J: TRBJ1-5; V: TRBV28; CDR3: CASSFGDRDQPQHF; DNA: TGTGCCAGCAGTTTTGGTGACAGGGATCAGCCCCAGCATTTT
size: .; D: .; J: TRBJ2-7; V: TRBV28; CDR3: CASSFGRVVPVYEQYF; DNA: TGTGCCAGCAGCTTCGGCCGGGTCGTACCAGTTTACGAGCAGTACTTC
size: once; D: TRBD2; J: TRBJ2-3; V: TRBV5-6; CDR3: CASSLGTSGGTSTDTQYF; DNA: TGTGCCAGCAGCTTGGGGACTAGCGGGGGCACTAGCACAGATACGCAGTATTTT
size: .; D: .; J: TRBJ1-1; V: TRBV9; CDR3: CASSVEAGTLNTEAFF; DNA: TGTGCCAGCAGCGTAGAGGCTGGGACATTGAACACTGAAGCTTTCTTT
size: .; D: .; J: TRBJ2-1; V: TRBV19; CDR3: CASSIEQTSYNEQFF; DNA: TGTGCCAGTAGTATAGAACAGACCTCCTACAATGAGCAGTTCTTC
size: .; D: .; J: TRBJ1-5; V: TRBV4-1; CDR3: CASSRGTPWEPQHF; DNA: TGCGCCAGCAGTCGAGGGACACCCTGGGAGCCCCAGCATTTT
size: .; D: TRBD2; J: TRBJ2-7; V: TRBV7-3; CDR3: CASSPDGLAGREQYF; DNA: TGTGCCAGCAGCCCCGACGGACTAGCGGGAAGGGAGCAGTACTTC
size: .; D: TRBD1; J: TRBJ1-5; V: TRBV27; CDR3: CASRDRGRVNQPQHF; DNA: TGTGCCAGCAGAGACAGGGGGCGCGTCAATCAGCCCCAGCATTTT
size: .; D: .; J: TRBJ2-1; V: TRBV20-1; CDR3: CSALRNEQFF; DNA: TGCAGTGCGCTCAGGAATGAGCAGTTCTTC
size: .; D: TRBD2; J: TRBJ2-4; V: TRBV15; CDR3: CATSRGAGETKNIQYF; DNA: TGTGCCACCAGCAGAGGGGCGGGGGAGACCAAAAACATTCAGTACTTC
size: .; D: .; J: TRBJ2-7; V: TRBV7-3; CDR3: CASSTSQGLEQYF; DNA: TGTGCCAGCAGCACTTCACAGGGCCTCGAGCAGTACTTC
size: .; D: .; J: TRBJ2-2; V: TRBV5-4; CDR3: CASSLTGNTGELFF; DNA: TGTGCCAGCAGCTTGACAGGGAACACCGGGGAGCTGTTTTTT
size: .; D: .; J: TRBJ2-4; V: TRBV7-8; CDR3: CASSVSTEAKNIQYF; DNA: TGTGCCAGCAGCGTGTCTACTGAAGCCAAAAACATTCAGTACTTC
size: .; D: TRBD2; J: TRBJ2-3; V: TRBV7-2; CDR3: CASSFGRAIDTQYF; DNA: TGTGCCAGCAGCTTCGGGAGGGCTATAGATACGCAGTATTTT
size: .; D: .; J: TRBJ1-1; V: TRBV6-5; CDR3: CASSGRGTEAFF; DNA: TGTGCCAGCAGTGGGAGGGGCACTGAAGCTTTCTTT
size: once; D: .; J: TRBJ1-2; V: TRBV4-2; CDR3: CASSLSGASYGYTF; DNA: TGTGCCAGCAGCCTTAGTGGGGCCTCCTATGGCTACACCTTC
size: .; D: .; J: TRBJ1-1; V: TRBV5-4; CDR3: CASSLDSYNTEAFF; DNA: TGTGCCAGCAGCTTGGATTCCTACAACACTGAAGCTTTCTTT
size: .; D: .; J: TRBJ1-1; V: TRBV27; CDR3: CASTPLSIMNTEAFF; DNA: TGTGCCAGCACCCCACTTTCGATCATGAACACTGAAGCTTTCTTT
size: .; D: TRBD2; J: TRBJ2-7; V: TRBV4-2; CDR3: CASSLVTSGLYEQYF; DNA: TGTGCCAGCAGCTTAGTCACTAGCGGGCTCTACGAGCAGTACTTC
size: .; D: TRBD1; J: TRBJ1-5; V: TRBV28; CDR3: CASSLIVQGPYQPQHF; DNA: TGTGCCAGCAGTTTGATCGTACAGGGGCCTTATCAGCCCCAGCATTTT
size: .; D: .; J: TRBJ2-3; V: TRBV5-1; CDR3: CASSLEGTSTDTQYF; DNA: TGCGCCAGCAGCTTGGAGGGGACTAGCACAGATACGCAGTATTTT
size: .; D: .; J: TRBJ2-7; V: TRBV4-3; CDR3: CASSPRSVGRVEEQYF; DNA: TGCGCCAGCAGCCCTAGATCCGTAGGCAGGGTAGAAGAGCAGTACTTC
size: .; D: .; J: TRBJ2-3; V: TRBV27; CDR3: CASSLSRAGDTQYF; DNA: TGTGCCAGCAGTTTATCTAGAGCGGGAGATACGCAGTATTTT
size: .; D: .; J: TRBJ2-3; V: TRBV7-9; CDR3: CASSLTGTTDTQYF; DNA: TGTGCCAGCAGCTTAACGGGAACGACAGATACGCAGTATTTT
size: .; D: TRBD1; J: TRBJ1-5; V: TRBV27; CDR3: CASSPLDRGVNQPQHF; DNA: TGTGCCAGCAGTCCCCTGGACAGGGGAGTTAATCAGCCCCAGCATTTT
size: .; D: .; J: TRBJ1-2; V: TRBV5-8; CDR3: CASSLGGHENYGYTF; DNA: TGTGCCAGCAGCTTGGGGGGGCACGAGAACTATGGCTACACCTTC
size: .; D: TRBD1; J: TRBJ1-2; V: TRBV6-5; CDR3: CASRLGTGAGYTF; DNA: TGTGCCAGCAGGCTCGGGACAGGGGCTGGCTACACCTTC
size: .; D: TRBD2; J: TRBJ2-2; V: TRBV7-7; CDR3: CASSTWTSGSGGELFF; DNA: TGTGCCAGCAGCACCTGGACTAGCGGGAGCGGCGGGGAGCTGTTTTTT
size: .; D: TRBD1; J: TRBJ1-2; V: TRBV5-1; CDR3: CASSLGQGAYGYTF; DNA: TGCGCCAGCAGCTTGGGACAGGGGGCGTATGGCTACACCTTC
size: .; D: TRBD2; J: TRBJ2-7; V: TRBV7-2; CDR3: CASSSTGGLGEQYF; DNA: TGTGCCAGCAGCTCTACGGGGGGTCTTGGGGAGCAGTACTTC
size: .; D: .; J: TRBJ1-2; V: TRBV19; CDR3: CASSSPGTRDLSFPRGYTF; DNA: TGTGCCAGTAGTTCTCCTGGGACAAGGGACCTATCCTTCCCTCGTGGCTACACCTTC
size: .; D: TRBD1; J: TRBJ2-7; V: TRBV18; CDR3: CASSRDRASYEQYF; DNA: TGTGCCAGCTCAAGGGACAGGGCGTCCTACGAGCAGTACTTC
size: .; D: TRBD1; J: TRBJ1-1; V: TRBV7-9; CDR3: CASSSTGGRMNTEAFF; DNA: TGTGCCAGCAGCTCCACAGGGGGGAGGATGAACACTGAAGCTTTCTTT
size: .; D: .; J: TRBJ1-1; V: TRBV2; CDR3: CASSLDYTEAFF; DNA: TGTGCCAGCAGTCTAGACTACACTGAAGCTTTCTTT
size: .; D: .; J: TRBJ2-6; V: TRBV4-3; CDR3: CASSRAVSGANVLTF; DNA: TGCGCCAGCAGCCGGGCAGTCTCAGGGGCCAACGTCCTGACTTTC
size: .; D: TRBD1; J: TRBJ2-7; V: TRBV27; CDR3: CASSLQGASYEQYF; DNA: TGTGCCAGCAGTTTGCAGGGGGCCTCCTACGAGCAGTACTTC
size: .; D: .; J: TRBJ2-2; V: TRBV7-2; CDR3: CASSPLITTGELFF; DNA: TGTGCCAGCAGCCCCCTAATAACCACCGGGGAGCTGTTTTTT
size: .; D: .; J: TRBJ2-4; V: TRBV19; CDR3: CASSIPAQVNIQYF; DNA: TGTGCCAGTAGTATCCCCGCGCAGGTAAACATTCAGTACTTC
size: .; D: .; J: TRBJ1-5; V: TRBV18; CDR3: CASSPGGSNQPQHF; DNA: TGTGCCAGCTCACCGGGGGGGAGCAATCAGCCCCAGCATTTT
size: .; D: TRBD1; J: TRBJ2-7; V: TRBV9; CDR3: CASSPTTGTGPYEQYF; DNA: TGTGCCAGCAGCCCGACAACCGGGACAGGTCCCTACGAGCAGTACTTC
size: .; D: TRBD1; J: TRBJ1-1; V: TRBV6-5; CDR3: CASSLNRKQGVTEAFF; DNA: TGTGCCAGCAGTTTAAACCGCAAACAGGGGGTCACTGAAGCTTTCTTT
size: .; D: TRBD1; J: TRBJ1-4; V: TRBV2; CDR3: CASSTGTGHEKLFF; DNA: TGTGCCAGCAGTACCGGGACAGGACATGAAAAACTGTTTTTT
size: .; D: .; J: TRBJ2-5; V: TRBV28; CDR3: CASNGGSVETQYF; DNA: TGTGCCAGCAACGGCGGTTCAGTAGAGACCCAGTACTTC
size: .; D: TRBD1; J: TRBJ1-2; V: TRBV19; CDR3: CASSPAGTGSFYGYTF; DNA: TGTGCCAGTAGTCCCGCCGGGACAGGGTCCTTCTATGGCTACACCTTC
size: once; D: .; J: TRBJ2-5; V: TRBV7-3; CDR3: CASSLLPGQETQYF; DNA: TGTGCCAGCAGCTTACTGCCAGGGCAAGAGACCCAGTACTTC
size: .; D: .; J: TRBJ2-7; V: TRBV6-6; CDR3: CASSPLGGSYEQYF; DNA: TGTGCCAGCAGCCCCCTGGGGGGCTCCTACGAGCAGTACTTC
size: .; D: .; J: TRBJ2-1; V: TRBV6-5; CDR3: CASSYLSYNEQFF; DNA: TGTGCCAGCAGTTACCTCTCCTACAATGAGCAGTTCTTC
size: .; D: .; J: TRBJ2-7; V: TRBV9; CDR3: CASSPGHSSYEQYF; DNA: TGTGCCAGCAGTCCGGGACATAGCTCCTACGAGCAGTACTTC